This T cell receptor beta chain is drawn from a study of shared clonotypes between healthy human individuals. Genomic DNA of every subset was divided equally among multiple immunoSEQ plates. This table comes from immunoSEQ multiplex PCR, and its TCRdb copy is limited to in-frame clones, with some not included. The data contain roughly 2.5 million clones, approximately 92% of them seen just once; the ten biggest clones take up about 0.13%. The length of the CDR3 is 17 residues. Unmatched junction bases numbered 6, after V lost 0 bases and J lost 1 base. CDR1 and CDR2 (germline): MNHNS, SASEGT. Donors were healthy HIV-negative adults without recently reported acute infections or vaccinations. All participating donors were Caucasian adults from Nashville, Tennessee.

The sequenced sample was naive CD4+ T cells sorted from blood. Subset indicated: CD45RA+ positively selected. This chain connects TRBV6-1 to TRBJ1-5, with 7 bases that match TRBD1. The clonotype originates from a man aged 18 to 35 in good health. The DNA for the CDR3 is TGTGCCAGCAGTGAAGCGAACCGACAGGGAAGCAATCAGCCCCAGCATTTT. Residues: CASSEANRQGSNQPQHF.